The 17 T cell receptor beta chains below were found in one sample sequenced in a study of T-cell reconstitution after alpha-beta-depleted transplantation in children (TCRdb year 2016). Libraries were constructed by PCR. Sequencing took place on an Illumina HiSeq 2500. TCR libraries were prepared with molecular barcoding, using unique molecular identifiers to normalize TCRbeta repertoire quantification. Clones were called with MiXCR by TCRdb after fastp trimmed the public reads at Q25, and only in-frame beta chains were retained. Each entry is one CDR3 protein sequence, shown with its most common DNA and genes. The sample has 200,000 to 250,000 distinct CDR3 sequences on record, 5.5% to 7% of them singletons. The leading ten clones occupy just over 5.5% of the sample. The intended sense of this specimen's treatment or condition label: allogeneic hematopoietic cell transplantation with graft depleted of TCRalphabeta T cells and CD19 B cells.

The material sequenced was PBMCs, taken before TCRalphabeta/CD19-depleted stem cell transplant. The receptors originated from a boy aged 2-9 years with acute lymphoblastic leukemia, due to receive a stem cell transplant.

In its sample, this clonotype was seen many times. The chain carries TRBV10-3 and TRBJ1-1; 12 bases are shared with TRBD1. The CDR3 consists of 16 residues. V gave up 7 bases and J gave up 6 bases; unmatched junction bases: 12. The germline CDR1 and CDR2 sequences are ENHRY and SYGVKD. The CDR3 spells CAIKAGTGGAEAEAFF. The CDR3 DNA follows: TGTGCCATCAAGGCTGGGACAGGGGGCGCCGAAGCTGAAGCTTTCTTT.

The chain employs TRBV29-1 and TRBJ1-5; D uncertain. In germline, CDR1 is SQVTM, CDR2 ANQGSEA. Between the trimmed V and J ends, which lost 5 bases and 1 base, there was a span of 12 bases. The CDR3 sequence is 14 residues long. The CDR3 DNA sequence: TGCAGCGTTACGTCGGGGAGCAGCAATCAGCCCCAGCATTTT. It translates to CSVTSGSSNQPQHF.

J is TRBJ2-2 and V is TRBV7-9; D not certain. Trimming left V 1 base short and J 1 base short, with 7 bases between. Per germline, CDR1 SEHNR and CDR2 FQNEAQ (reference sequence). The CDR3 extends over 15 amino acids. The CDR3 region is CASSLVWRNTGELFF. The CDR3 DNA follows: TGTGCCAGCAGCTTAGTATGGAGGAACACCGGGGAGCTGTTTTTT. The full variable domain, completed using reference TRBV7-9 and TRBJ2-2, is DTGVSQNPRHKITKRGQNVTFRCDPISEHNRLYWYRQTLGQGPEFLTYFQNEAQLEKSRLLSDRFSAERPKGSFSTLEIQRTEQGDSAMYLCASSLVWRNTGELFFGEGSRLTVL.

J is TRBJ1-1 and V is TRBV28; D gene uncertain. The CDR3 sequence is 14 residues long. Germline V lookup: CDR1 MDHEN, CDR2 SYDVKM. With 2 bases removed from V and 3 bases from J, the gap between germline ends came to 10 bases. The CDR3 nucleotides read TGTGCCAGCAGTTTACAGGAAGCACACACTGAAGCTTTCTTT. This gives the protein CASSLQEAHTEAFF.

The chain links TRBV7-6 to TRBJ2-2, with a possible D match to TRBD2 (6 bases). Trimming took off 1 base at V and 6 bases at J, with 12 bases between the two ends. This CDR3 is 15 amino acids long. Germline CDR1 and CDR2: SGHVS and FNYEAQ. CDR3 in DNA: TGTGCCAGCAGCTTAGGGGCCGGGGGAGCCGGGGAGCTGTTTTTT. Protein product: CASSLGAGGAGELFF.

The chain combines TRBV12-3 or TRBV12-4 with TRBJ2-1; 9 bases line up with TRBD2. J was trimmed by 8 bases and V by 8 bases; bases with no gene match: 10. The CDR3 has 14 residues. The CDR3 nucleotides read TGTGCCAGCGTTTTAGCGGGGGTTCAGGATGAGCAGTTCTTC. Protein product: CASVLAGVQDEQFF.

This clonotype was found many times. The V gene is TRBV6-2 or TRBV6-3, the J gene TRBJ2-2; D gene uncertain. Trimming stripped 8 bases from V and 2 bases from J, with 15 bases between. The V gene's germline CDR1 is MNHEY and CDR2 SVGEGT. This CDR3 region has 15 residues. The DNA of the CDR3 is TGTGCCAGCTTGGCCCCACCCCTTAACACCGGGGAGCTGTTTTTT. Encoded protein: CASLAPPLNTGELFF.

This clonotype appeared many times. The chain's CDR3 is CARGTSGDWTTDTQYF. In nucleotides, the CDR3 is TGTGCCAGAGGGACTAGCGGGGATTGGACCACAGATACGCAGTATTTT. The chain combines TRBV2 with TRBJ2-3; 13 positions agree with TRBD2. The CDR3 length is 16 residues. Germline lookup yields CDR1 SNHLY and CDR2 FYNNEI. J gave up 2 bases and V 9 bases, and 8 bases lay outside the gene matches.

This clonotype appeared many times. The chain couples TRBV7-9 to TRBJ2-7; possible D gene TRBD1, 5 bases. V dropped 6 bases and J dropped 3 bases, with 18 bases sitting between them. In germline, CDR1 is SEHNR, CDR2 FQNEAQ (reference sequence). The CDR3 has 15 amino acids. The CDR3 DNA sequence: TGTGCCAGCAGTTACAGCAGGGTATCCAACTACGAGCAGTACTTC. Translating it yields CASSYSRVSNYEQYF. Complete variable domain (other parts from reference TRBV7-9 and TRBJ2-7): DTGVSQNPRHKITKRGQNVTFRCDPISEHNRLYWYRQTLGQGPEFLTYFQNEAQLEKSRLLSDRFSAERPKGSFSTLEIQRTEQGDSAMYLCASSYSRVSNYEQYFGPGTRLTVT.

In its sample, this clonotype was seen many times. The genes are TRBV29-1 and TRBJ2-2; possibly TRBD2 for D (6 bases). The germline V gene encodes CDR1 SQVTM and CDR2 ANQGSEA. Between the trimmed V and J ends, which lost 3 bases and 5 bases, there was a span of 10 bases. The length of the CDR3 is 13 residues. The CDR3 here is CSVDGRGTGELFF. CDR3 in DNA: TGCAGCGTTGACGGGAGAGGTACCGGGGAGCTGTTTTTT.

The J gene is TRBJ1-1, the V gene TRBV12-3 or TRBV12-4; D possibly corresponds to TRBD1 (5 bases). CDR3 length: 15 amino acids. The V gene lost 5 bases and the J gene lost 4 bases, with 17 bases spanning the gap. The CDR3 DNA is TGTGCCAGCAGTCCCAGGGAGACGGCGGGCACTGAAGCTTTCTTT. Protein product: CASSPRETAGTEAFF.

This clonotype has just a few counts. The rearrangement uses TRBV20-1 and TRBJ1-5; D possibly corresponds to TRBD1 (5 bases). Trimming took 0 bases from V and 7 from J, leaving 19 bases between them. From germline, CDR1 is DFQATT and CDR2 SNEGSKA (reference sequence). The CDR3 sequence is 16 residues long. The CDR3 is CSARDSARGGEQPQHF. The CDR3 nucleotides are TGCAGTGCTAGAGACAGCGCTCGCGGGGGAGAACAGCCCCAGCATTTT.

Ten or more counts support this clonotype. V is TRBV29-1 and J is TRBJ2-1; D remains ambiguous. The CDR3 runs 14 residues. The germline V gene has CDR1 SQVTM and CDR2 ANQGSEA. The ends were cut back, 2 bases at V and 4 bases at J, with 12 bases in the middle. The DNA of the CDR3 is TGCAGCGTTGAAAAACCCGGTTCATACAATGAGCAGTTCTTC. Translating it yields CSVEKPGSYNEQFF.

The sample holds many counts of this clonotype. The rearrangement joins TRBV7-7 to TRBJ2-5; possible D gene TRBD1, 6 bases. Germline CDR1 SSHAT, CDR2 FNYEAQ (reference sequence). V gave up 5 bases and J gave up 2 bases, with 9 bases separating them. The CDR3 covers 13 residues. The CDR3 here is CASSRGQQETQYF. Written as DNA, the CDR3 is TGTGCCAGCAGCCGCGGACAGCAAGAGACCCAGTACTTC.

This clonotype was recorded many times. The chain recombines TRBV20-1 with TRBJ2-1; no definite D call. Looked up from germline, CDR1 is DFQATT and CDR2 is SNEGSKA (reference sequence). CDR3 length: 11 residues. Trimming stripped 3 bases from V and 8 bases from J, with 8 bases between. The CDR3 loop reads CSASLYDEQFF. CDR3 in DNA: TGCAGTGCTAGTCTGTATGATGAGCAGTTCTTC.

This clonotype was counted many times. The chain combines TRBV6-5 with TRBJ1-2; the D gene is possibly TRBD1 (6 bases). The V and J ends lost 5 bases and 2 bases respectively, with 15 bases between them. This CDR3 contains 15 residues. Germline-derived CDR1 and CDR2 are MNHEY and SVGAGI. CDR3 sequence: CASSRRGGDNYGYTF. The CDR3 region has the DNA TGTGCCAGCAGTAGACGAGGGGGGGACAACTATGGCTACACCTTC.

This clonotype was detected only a few times. The gene calls are TRBV20-1 and TRBJ1-5; possibly TRBD1 for D (5 bases). V was shortened by 3 bases and J by 3 bases, with 15 bases between the two germline ends. CDR3 length equals 15 residues. CDR1 and CDR2 from the germline V gene are DFQATT and SNEGSKA (reference sequence). This chain's CDR3 is CSASTQGEPNQPQHF. DNA of the CDR3: TGCAGTGCTAGTACTCAGGGAGAGCCCAATCAGCCCCAGCATTTT.